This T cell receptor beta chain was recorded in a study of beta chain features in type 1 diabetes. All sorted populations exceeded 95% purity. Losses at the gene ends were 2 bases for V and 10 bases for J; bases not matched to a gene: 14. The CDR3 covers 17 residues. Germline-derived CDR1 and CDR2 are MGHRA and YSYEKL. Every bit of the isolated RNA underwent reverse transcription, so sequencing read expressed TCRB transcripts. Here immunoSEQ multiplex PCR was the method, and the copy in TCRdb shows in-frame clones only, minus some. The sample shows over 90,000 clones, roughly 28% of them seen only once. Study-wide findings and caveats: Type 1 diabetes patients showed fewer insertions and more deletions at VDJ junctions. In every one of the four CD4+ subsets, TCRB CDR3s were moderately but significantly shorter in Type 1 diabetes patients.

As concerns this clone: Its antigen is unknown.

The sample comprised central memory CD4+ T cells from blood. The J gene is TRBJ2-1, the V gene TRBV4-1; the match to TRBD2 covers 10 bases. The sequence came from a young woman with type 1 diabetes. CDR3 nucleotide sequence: TGCGCCAGCAGCCAAAGCAGTGGGCCTAGCGGGAGACACGAGCAGTTCTTC. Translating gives CASSQSSGPSGRHEQFF.